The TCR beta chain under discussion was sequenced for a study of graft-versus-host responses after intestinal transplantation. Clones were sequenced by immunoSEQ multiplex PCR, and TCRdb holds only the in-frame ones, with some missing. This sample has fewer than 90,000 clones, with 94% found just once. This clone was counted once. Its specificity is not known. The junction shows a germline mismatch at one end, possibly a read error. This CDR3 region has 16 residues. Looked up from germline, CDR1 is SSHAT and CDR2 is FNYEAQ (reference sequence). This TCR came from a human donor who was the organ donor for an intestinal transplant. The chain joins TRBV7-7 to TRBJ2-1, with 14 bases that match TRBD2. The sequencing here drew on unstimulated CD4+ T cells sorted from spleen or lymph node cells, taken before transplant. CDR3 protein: CASSLGLAGGNDEQFF. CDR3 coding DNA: TGTGCTAGCAGCTTAGGACTAGCGGGGGGAAATGATGAGCAGTTCTTC.